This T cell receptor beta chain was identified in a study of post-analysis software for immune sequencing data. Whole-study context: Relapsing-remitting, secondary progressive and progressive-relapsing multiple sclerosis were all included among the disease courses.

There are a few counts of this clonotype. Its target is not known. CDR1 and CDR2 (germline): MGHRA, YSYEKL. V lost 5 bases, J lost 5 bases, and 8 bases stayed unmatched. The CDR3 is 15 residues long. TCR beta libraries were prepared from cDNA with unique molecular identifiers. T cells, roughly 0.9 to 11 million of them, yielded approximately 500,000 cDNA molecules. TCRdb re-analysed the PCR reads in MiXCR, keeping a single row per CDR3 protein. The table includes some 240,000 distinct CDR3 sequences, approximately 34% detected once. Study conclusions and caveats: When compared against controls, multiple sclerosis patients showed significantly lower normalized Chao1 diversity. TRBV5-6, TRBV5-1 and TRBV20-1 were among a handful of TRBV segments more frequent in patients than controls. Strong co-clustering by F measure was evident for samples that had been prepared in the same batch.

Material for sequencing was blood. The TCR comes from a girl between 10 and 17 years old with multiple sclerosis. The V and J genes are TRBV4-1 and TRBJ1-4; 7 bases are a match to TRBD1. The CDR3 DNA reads TGCGCCAGCAGCGTAGGACAGGCCACCAATGAAAAACTGTTTTTT. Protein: CASSVGQATNEKLFF.